This T cell receptor (beta chain) stems from a study of T cell changes during pregnancy in multiple sclerosis. TCRdb's copy holds only in-frame clones and misses some; the assay was immunoSEQ multiplex PCR. This sample yields approximately 30,000 clones, of which roughly 91% are seen a single time; 3.5% to 5% belongs to the top ten. CDR1 is LGHNA and CDR2 is YSLEER in the germline V gene. CDR3 size: 15 residues. V was shortened by 4 bases and J by 0 bases, with 12 bases between the two germline ends. This sequence originates from a female donor in good health, enrolled as a control in a pregnancy study. This sequence joins TRBV4-3 and TRBJ1-1; D perhaps matches TRBD1 (5 bases). Source: CD8+ T cells from peripheral blood mononuclear cells, taken in the second trimester of pregnancy. The CDR3 reads CASSPTDRLNTEAFF. DNA for the CDR3: TGCGCCAGCAGCCCCACCGACAGATTGAACACTGAAGCTTTCTTT.